This T cell receptor (beta chain) was recorded in a study of T cells after yellow fever vaccination. This clonotype has more than one count but fewer than ten. Its antigen remains unidentified. Overall study findings and caveats: Post-booster repertoires contained most primary-vaccination clones again (approximately 95% CD4, about 90% CD8). Abundant clonotypes from the bulk population could get into FACS-sorted repertoires as contaminants. Shared CD4/CD8 clonotypes were a small share, likely from convergent recombination.

The V and J ends lost 5 bases and 5 bases respectively, with 25 bases between them. The germline V gene has CDR1 SEHNR and CDR2 FQNEAQ (reference sequence). The CDR3 runs to 17 residues. MiXCR, run by TCRdb on the 5' RACE reads, gives a single entry per CDR3 protein. The repertoire holds 500,000 to 650,000 distinct CDR3 sequences, with roughly a sixth as singletons. The chain recombines TRBV7-9 with TRBJ2-7; the D gene could be TRBD1 or TRBD2 (6 bases each). The sequence came from a young man who received the YFV17D yellow fever vaccine. The sequencing here drew on PBMCs, taken less than 6 days after the first yellow fever vaccination. The CDR3 DNA reads as TGTGCCAGCAGCCCCACCGTGGGGGGAACAGGGATCCACGAGCAGTACTTC. Translation gives CASSPTVGGTGIHEQYF.